The clone carrying this T cell receptor (beta chain) came up many times. Its antigen is still unknown. This sample is part of a study of Graves' ophthalmopathy and Graves' hyperthyroidism. Whole-study context: The study drew peripheral blood at initial diagnosis, before any treatment. General observations from the study: A 13-signature model separated ophthalmopathy from stable hyperthyroidism, reaching about 90% sensitivity and around 81% specificity cross-validated.

The CDR3 is made up of 17 amino acids. CDR1 and CDR2 from the germline V gene are MNHEY and SVGAGI. V shed 2 bases, J shed 0 bases, and the junction held 4 bases outside the gene matches. Presentation of ophthalmopathy in the donors involved moderate-to-severe activity, CAS ≥3, NOSPECS ≥4 and a duration under 3 months. Physicians reached a diagnosis by relying on clinical symptoms, serum thyroxine, TRAb, thyroid ultrasound and orbital computed tomography. Amplified material comprised TCR beta CDR3 regions derived from RNA transcripts. The first-round RT-PCR employed HTBI primers together with the Qiagen OneStep RT-PCR kit. A multiplex PCR was then performed as the second round. One entry per CDR3 protein, called by TCRdb with MiXCR from the multiplex PCR reads. The sample holds 340,000 or so distinct CDR3 sequences; roughly 15% are singletons and the top ten take 9% to 15%.

The chain combines TRBV6-5 with TRBJ2-2; 9 nucleotides agree with TRBD1. The sequence came from an adult man with Graves' ophthalmopathy. The specimen sequenced was peripheral blood. CDR3 DNA: TGTGCCAGCAGTTACCATGGACAGGGGACGAACACCGGGGAGCTGTTTTTT. Its translation: CASSYHGQGTNTGELFF.